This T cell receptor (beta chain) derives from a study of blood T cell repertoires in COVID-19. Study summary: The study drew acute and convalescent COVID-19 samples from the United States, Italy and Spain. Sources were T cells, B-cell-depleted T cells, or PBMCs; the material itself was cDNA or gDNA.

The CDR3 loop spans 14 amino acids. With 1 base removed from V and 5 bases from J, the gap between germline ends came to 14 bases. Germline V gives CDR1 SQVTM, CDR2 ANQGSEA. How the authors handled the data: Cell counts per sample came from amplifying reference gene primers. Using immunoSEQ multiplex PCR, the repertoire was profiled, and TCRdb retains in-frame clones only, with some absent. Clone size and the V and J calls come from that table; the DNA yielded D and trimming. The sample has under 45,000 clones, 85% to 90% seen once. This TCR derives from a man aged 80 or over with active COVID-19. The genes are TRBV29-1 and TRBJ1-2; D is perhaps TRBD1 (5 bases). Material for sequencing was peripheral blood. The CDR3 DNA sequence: TGCAGCGTTGAAGTTGTCGCAGGGATTTATGGCTACACCTTC. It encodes CSVEVVAGIYGYTF.